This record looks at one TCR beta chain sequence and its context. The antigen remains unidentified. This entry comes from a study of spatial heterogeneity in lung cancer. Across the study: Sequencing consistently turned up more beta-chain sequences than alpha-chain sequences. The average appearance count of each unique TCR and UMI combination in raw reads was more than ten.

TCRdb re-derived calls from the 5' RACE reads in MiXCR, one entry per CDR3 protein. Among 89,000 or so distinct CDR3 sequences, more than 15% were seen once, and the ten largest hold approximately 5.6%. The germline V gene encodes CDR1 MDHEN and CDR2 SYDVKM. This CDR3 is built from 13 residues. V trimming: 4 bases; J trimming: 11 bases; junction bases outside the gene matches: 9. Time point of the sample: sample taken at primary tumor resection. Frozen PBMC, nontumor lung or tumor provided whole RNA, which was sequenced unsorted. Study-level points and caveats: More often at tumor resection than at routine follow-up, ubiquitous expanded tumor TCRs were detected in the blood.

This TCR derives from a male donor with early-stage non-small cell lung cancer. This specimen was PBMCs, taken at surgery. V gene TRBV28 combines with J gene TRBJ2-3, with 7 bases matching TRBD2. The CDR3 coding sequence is TGTGCCAGCAGTTCCCTGACTTGGGGGGGGCAGTATTTT. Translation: CASSSLTWGGQYF.